The 8 T cell receptor beta chains given below trace back to one sample, sequenced in a study of T cell responses to AZD1222 COVID-19 vaccine (dated by TCRdb to 2020 to 2023). Read against the paper, the sample's time point label means: baseline before first vaccination. Libraries were prepared through the immunoSEQ multiplex PCR assay. This is the immuneACCESS table as TCRdb keeps it, with only in-frame sequences that have V and J called. A part of the clones is gone; compared with another copy, unresolved V genes explain less than half, and the rest is unexplained. This sample has approximately 130,000 clones in its table, and roughly 93% of those were observed once. Jointly, the top ten make up under 3.5% of the sample. The sample was peripheral blood, taken on day 0 of AZD1222 vaccination. All receptors come from an adult in good health.

The chain combines TRBV29-1 with TRBJ1-2, with a possible D match to TRBD1 (5 bases). V was shortened by 5 bases and J by 8 bases, with 12 bases between the two germline ends. There are 11 residues in the CDR3. In germline, CDR1 is SQVTM, CDR2 ANQGSEA. This chain's CDR3 is CSVYQGNGYTF. CDR3 DNA sequence: TGCAGCGTTTACCAGGGTAACGGCTACACCTTC.

The V call is TRBV9, the J call TRBJ2-7; 11 bases fit TRBD2. V was clipped by 3 bases and J by 2 bases; unmatched bases: 7. The V gene's germline CDR1 is SGDLS and CDR2 YYNGEE. The CDR3 is 16 amino acids. Here the CDR3 reads CASSGETSGVPYEQYF. The CDR3 DNA is TGTGCCAGCAGCGGGGAGACTAGCGGGGTCCCCTACGAGCAGTACTTC. The whole variable domain, filled in from reference TRBV9 and TRBJ2-7, reads DSGVTQTPKHLITATGQRVTLRCSPRSGDLSVYWYQQSLDQGLQFLIQYYNGEERAKGNILERFSAQQFPDLHSELNLSSLELGDSALYFCASSGETSGVPYEQYFGPGTRLTVT.

This sequence joins TRBV4-1 and TRBJ1-2; D is unclear. V lost 1 base and J lost 3, with 12 bases in between. The CDR3 runs 15 residues. Germline-derived CDR1 and CDR2 are MGHRA and YSYEKL. The CDR3 protein is CASSQVFGSYYGYTF. The DNA of the CDR3 is TGCGCCAGCAGCCAAGTCTTCGGGTCCTACTATGGCTACACCTTC.

The chain links TRBV15 to TRBJ2-7, with TRBD2 matching 11 bases. This CDR3 has 15 amino acids. V lost 4 bases to trimming and J lost 12 bases; unmatched junction nucleotides: 14. Germline V lookup: CDR1 LNHNV, CDR2 YYDKDF (reference sequence). CDR3 nucleotide sequence: TGTGCCACCAGCATGCGACTAGCGGGAACCCGAAGCCTGTACTTC. This gives the protein CATSMRLAGTRSLYF. The full variable domain, completed using reference TRBV15 and TRBJ2-7, is DAMVIQNPRYQVTQFGKPVTLSCSQTLNHNVMYWYQQKSSQAPKLLFHYYDKDFNNEADTPDNFQSRRPNTSFCFLDIRSPGLGDTAMYLCATSMRLAGTRSLYFGPGTRLTVT.

The rearrangement links TRBV19 to TRBJ2-3; 12 positions match TRBD1. The CDR3 has 16 residues. The V and J ends lost 1 base and 10 bases, in that order; junction bases with no gene match: 9. Germline V gene lookup returns CDR1 LNHDA and CDR2 SQIVND (reference sequence). The CDR3 nucleotides read TGTGCCAGTAGTATAGGGGGACAGGGGGCACAATCGGCGCAGTATTTT. Translating it yields CASSIGGQGAQSAQYF.

The V gene is TRBV2, the J gene TRBJ1-1; the D gene is possibly TRBD1 (5 bases). The V end lost 5 bases, the J end lost 6 bases, and 16 bases lay between the germline ends. Germline V gene sequence: CDR1 SNHLY, CDR2 FYNNEI. This CDR3 has 14 amino acids. The CDR3 is CASSPSDRPSEAFF. The CDR3 DNA is TGTGCCAGCAGTCCATCAGACAGACCATCTGAAGCTTTCTTT.

This clone was seen a handful of times. The rearrangement joins TRBV27 to TRBJ2-2, with 14 positions matching TRBD2. Germline CDR1 reads MNHEY; CDR2 reads SMNVEV (reference sequence). V lost 6 bases, J lost 13 bases, and 7 bases stayed unmatched. This CDR3 has 14 residues. For the CDR3, the DNA is TGTGCCAGCAGACCAGGACTAGCGGGAGGTGGGCTGTTTTTT. It encodes CASRPGLAGGGLFF.

The rearrangement uses TRBV6-1 and TRBJ1-6; D remains ambiguous. The ends were cut back, 3 bases at V and 14 bases at J, with 17 bases in the middle. The CDR3 contains 14 residues. Germline assignment: CDR1 MNHNS and CDR2 SASEGT. The CDR3 DNA follows: TGTGCCAGCAGTGACCTAGGGCAGAGACATGCCCTCCACTTT. It yields the protein CASSDLGQRHALHF.